The TCR beta chain under discussion was sequenced for a study of glioma-infiltrating T cells. This clonotype was seen a handful of times. The iRepertoire nested amplicon-rescue multiplex PCR amplified TCR alpha and beta CDR3s from RNA. TCRdb processed the multiplex PCR reads anew with MiXCR; each CDR3 protein has one entry. The table records more than 100,000 distinct CDR3 sequences, around 29% of them present only once. Trimming removed 5 bases from V and 0 bases from J, with 10 bases in between. The CDR3 is made up of 15 amino acids. CDR1 SGHTA and CDR2 FQGNSA come from the germline V gene. The source of this sequence is a human donor with low-grade glioma or glioblastoma, undergoing nonglioma brain surgery, or in good health (not recorded which). The chain couples TRBV7-2 to TRBJ2-2; D is unclear. The specimen was glioma tissue, nonneoplastic brain tissue, or PBMCs (not recorded which). The CDR3 DNA is TGTGCCAGCAGCCCAGGACGGACGAACACCGGGGAGCTGTTTTTT. Its translation is CASSPGRTNTGELFF.